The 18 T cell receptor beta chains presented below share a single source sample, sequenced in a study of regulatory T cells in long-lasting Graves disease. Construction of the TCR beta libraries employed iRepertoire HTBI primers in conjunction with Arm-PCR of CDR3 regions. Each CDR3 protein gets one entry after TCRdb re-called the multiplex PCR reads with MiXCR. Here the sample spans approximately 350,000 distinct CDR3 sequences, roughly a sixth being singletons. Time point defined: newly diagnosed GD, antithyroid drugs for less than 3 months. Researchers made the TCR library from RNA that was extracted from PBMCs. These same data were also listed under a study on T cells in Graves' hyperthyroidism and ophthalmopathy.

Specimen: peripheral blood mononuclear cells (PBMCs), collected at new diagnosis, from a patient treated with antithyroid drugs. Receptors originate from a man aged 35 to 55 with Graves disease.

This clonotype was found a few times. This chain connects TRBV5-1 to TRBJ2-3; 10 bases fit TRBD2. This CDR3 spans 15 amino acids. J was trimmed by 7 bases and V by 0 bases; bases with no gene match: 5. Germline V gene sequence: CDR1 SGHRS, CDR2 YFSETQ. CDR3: CASSLGASGGNTQYF. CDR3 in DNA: TGCGCCAGCAGCTTGGGGGCTAGCGGGGGAAATACGCAGTATTTT.

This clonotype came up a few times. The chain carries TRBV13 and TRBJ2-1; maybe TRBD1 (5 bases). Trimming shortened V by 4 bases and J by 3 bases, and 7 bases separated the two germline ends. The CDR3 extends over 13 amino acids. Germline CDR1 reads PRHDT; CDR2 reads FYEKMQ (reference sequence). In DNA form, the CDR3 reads TGTGCCAGCAGCTGGCAGGGCTACAATGAGCAGTTCTTC. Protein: CASSWQGYNEQFF.

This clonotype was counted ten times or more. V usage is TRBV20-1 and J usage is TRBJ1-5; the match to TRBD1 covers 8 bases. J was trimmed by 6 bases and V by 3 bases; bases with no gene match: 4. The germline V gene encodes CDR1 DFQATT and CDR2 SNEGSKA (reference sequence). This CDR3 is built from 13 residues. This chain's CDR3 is CSARTGEGQPQHF. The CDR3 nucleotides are TGCAGTGCTAGGACAGGGGAGGGTCAGCCCCAGCATTTT.

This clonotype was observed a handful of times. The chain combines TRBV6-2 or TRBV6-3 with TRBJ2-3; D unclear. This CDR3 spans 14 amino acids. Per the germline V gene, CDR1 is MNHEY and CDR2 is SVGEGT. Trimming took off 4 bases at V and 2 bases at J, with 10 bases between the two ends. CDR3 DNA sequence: TGTGCCAGCAGTTTAGTCCCCGACACAGATACGCAGTATTTT. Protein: CASSLVPDTDTQYF.

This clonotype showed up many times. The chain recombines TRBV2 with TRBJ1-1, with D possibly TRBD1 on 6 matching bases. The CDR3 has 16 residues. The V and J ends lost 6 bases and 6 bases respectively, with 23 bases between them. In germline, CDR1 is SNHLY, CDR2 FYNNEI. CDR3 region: CASRPGDRGQYAEAFF. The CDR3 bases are TGTGCCAGCAGACCAGGGGACCGAGGCCAATATGCTGAAGCTTTCTTT.

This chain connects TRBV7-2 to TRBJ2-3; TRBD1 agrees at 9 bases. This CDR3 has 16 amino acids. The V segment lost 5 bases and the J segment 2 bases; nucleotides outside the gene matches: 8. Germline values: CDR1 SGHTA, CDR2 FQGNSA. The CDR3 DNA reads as TGTGCCAGCAGCCCAGTTGGGACAGGGAACACAGATACGCAGTATTTT. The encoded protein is CASSPVGTGNTDTQYF.

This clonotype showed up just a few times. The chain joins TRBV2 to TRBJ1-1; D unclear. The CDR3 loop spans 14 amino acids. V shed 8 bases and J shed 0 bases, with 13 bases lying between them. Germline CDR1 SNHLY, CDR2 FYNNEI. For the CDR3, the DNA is TGTGCCAGCCGCCCGAGATACATGAACACTGAAGCTTTCTTT. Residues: CASRPRYMNTEAFF.

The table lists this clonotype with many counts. The CDR3 coding sequence is TGCGCCAGCAGCTTAGGGTCCGGCAATCAGCCCCAGCATTTT. Translated, it gives CASSLGSGNQPQHF. The chain joins TRBV5-1 to TRBJ1-5, with D hard to call. Germline values: CDR1 SGHRS, CDR2 YFSETQ. This CDR3 is 14 amino acids long. Between the trimmed V and J ends, which lost 2 bases and 2 bases, there was a span of 8 bases.

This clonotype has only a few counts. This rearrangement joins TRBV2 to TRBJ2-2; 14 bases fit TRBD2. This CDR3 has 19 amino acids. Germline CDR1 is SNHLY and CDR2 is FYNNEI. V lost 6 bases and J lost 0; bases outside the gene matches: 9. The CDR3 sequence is CASSSGTSGGDANTGELFF. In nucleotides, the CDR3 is TGTGCCAGCAGCTCCGGGACTAGCGGGGGCGACGCGAACACCGGGGAGCTGTTTTTT.

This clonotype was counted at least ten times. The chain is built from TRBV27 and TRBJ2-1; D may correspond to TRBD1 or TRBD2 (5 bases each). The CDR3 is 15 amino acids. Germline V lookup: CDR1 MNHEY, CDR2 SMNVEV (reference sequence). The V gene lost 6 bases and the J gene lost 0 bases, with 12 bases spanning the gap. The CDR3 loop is CASSGADSSYNEQFF. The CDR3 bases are TGTGCCAGCAGCGGGGCGGATAGCTCCTACAATGAGCAGTTCTTC.

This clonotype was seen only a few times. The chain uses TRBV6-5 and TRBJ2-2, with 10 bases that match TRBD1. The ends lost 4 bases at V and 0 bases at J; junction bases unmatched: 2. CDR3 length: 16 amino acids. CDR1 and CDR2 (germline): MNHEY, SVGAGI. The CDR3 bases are TGTGCCAGCAGTTCGACAGGGGGCGCGAACACCGGGGAGCTGTTTTTT. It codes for CASSSTGGANTGELFF.

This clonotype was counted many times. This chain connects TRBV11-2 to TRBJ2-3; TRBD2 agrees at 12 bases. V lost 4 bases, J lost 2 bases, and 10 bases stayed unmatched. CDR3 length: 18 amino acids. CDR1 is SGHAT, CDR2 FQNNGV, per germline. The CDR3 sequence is CASSSRLTSGGPTDTQYF. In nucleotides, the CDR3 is TGTGCCAGCAGCTCCCGCCTGACTAGCGGGGGACCCACAGATACGCAGTATTTT.

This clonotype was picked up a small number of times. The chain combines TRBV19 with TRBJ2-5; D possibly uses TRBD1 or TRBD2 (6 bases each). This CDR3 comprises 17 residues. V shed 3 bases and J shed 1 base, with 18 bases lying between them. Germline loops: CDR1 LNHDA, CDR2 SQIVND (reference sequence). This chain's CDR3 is CASSIRLGGQSQETQYF. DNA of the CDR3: TGTGCCAGTAGTATTAGGCTGGGAGGACAGAGCCAAGAGACCCAGTACTTC.

DNA for the CDR3: TGCGCCAGCACCCTAGATATGAACACTGAAGCTTTCTTT. This encodes CASTLDMNTEAFF. The J gene is TRBJ1-1, the V gene TRBV5-1, with D unclear. V was pared by 6 bases and J by 0 bases, with 9 bases between. This CDR3 spans 13 amino acids. Germline V gene lookup returns CDR1 SGHRS and CDR2 YFSETQ.

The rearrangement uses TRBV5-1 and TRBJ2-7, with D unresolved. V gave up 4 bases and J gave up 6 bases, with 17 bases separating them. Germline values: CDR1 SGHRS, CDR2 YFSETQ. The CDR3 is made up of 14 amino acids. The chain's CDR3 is CASSPAVTIGEQYF. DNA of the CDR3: TGCGCCAGCAGCCCCGCCGTAACGATAGGCGAGCAGTACTTC.

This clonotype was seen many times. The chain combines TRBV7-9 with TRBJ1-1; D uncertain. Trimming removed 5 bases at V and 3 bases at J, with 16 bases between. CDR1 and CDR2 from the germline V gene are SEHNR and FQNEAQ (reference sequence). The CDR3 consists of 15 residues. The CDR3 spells CASSPPGGLDTEAFF. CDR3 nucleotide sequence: TGTGCCAGCAGCCCCCCGGGAGGGTTGGACACTGAAGCTTTCTTT. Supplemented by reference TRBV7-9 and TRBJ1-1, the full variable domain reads DTGVSQNPRHKITKRGQNVTFRCDPISEHNRLYWYRQTLGQGPEFLTYFQNEAQLEKSRLLSDRFSAERPKGSFSTLEIQRTEQGDSAMYLCASSPPGGLDTEAFFGQGTRLTVV.

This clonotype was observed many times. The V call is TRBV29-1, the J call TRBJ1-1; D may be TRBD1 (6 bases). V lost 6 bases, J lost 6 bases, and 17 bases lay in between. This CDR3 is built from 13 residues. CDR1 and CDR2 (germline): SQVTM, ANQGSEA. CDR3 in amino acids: CSVSGTTVPEAFF. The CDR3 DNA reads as TGCAGCGTGTCCGGGACAACCGTACCTGAAGCTTTCTTT.

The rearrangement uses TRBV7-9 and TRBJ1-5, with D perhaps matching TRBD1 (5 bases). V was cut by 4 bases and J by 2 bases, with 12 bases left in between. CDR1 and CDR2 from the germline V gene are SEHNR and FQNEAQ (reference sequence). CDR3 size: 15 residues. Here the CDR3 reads CASSSEGLGNQPQHF. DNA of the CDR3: TGTGCCAGCAGCTCGGAGGGGCTGGGCAATCAGCCCCAGCATTTT. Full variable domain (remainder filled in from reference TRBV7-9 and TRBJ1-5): DTGVSQNPRHKITKRGQNVTFRCDPISEHNRLYWYRQTLGQGPEFLTYFQNEAQLEKSRLLSDRFSAERPKGSFSTLEIQRTEQGDSAMYLCASSSEGLGNQPQHFGDGTRLSIL.